These 10 T cell receptor beta chains came from one sample sequenced in a study of shared clonotypes between healthy human individuals. Profiling relied on immunoSEQ multiplex PCR, and the TCRdb table lists in-frame clones only, not all of them. The sample carries millions of clones, approximately 95% recorded once. The sample comprised naive CD4+ T cells sorted from blood. Indicated subset: CD45RA+ positively selected. These receptors were taken from a man between 18 and 29 years old in good health.

The V and J genes are TRBV6-6 and TRBJ2-7, with D maybe TRBD2 (5 bases). CDR3 length equals 13 residues. V lost 6 bases and J 0 bases, leaving 9 bases between the germline ends. Germline assignment: CDR1 MNHNY and CDR2 SVGAGI (reference sequence). The CDR3 nucleotides read TGTGCCAGCAGGGCGACTAACTCCTACGAGCAGTACTTC. Residues: CASRATNSYEQYF.

This clone occurred once. This sample also contains other DNA sequences that code for the same CDR3. The V gene is TRBV5-1, the J gene TRBJ1-1, with D possibly TRBD1 on 5 matching bases. Per the germline V gene, CDR1 is SGHRS and CDR2 is YFSETQ. Trimming left V 2 bases short and J 1 base short, with 9 bases between. The CDR3 has 14 amino acids. The CDR3 DNA reads as TGCGCCAGCAGCTTATCGACAGCGAACACTGAAGCTTTCTTT. This sequence encodes CASSLSTANTEAFF.

The CDR3 nucleotides read TGTGCCAGCAGTTCGTTGGGGACAGGTCAGCCCCAGCATTTT. Translation: CASSSLGTGQPQHF. V usage is TRBV6-5 and J usage is TRBJ1-5; TRBD1 matches 8 bases. The germline gives CDR1 MNHEY, CDR2 SVGAGI. The V segment lost 4 bases and the J segment 6 bases; nucleotides outside the gene matches: 5. This CDR3 has 14 residues.

The chain joins TRBV9 to TRBJ1-2, with D tentatively TRBD1 (5 bases). V lost 0 bases to trimming and J lost 2 bases, with 11 bases between them. This CDR3 has 15 residues. Germline V gene lookup returns CDR1 SGDLS and CDR2 YYNGEE. CDR3 bases: TGTGCCAGCAGCGTAGCCAGACAGCTCAACTATGGCTACACCTTC. It encodes CASSVARQLNYGYTF.

To note about this clone: Different DNA sequences within this sample yield the same CDR3. This sequence joins TRBV6-5 and TRBJ1-3, with 9 bases aligning to TRBD1. Trimming removed 6 bases from V and 0 bases from J; junction bases left unmatched: 3. This CDR3 region has 15 residues. From germline, CDR1 is MNHEY and CDR2 SVGAGI. The CDR3 DNA reads as TGTGCCAGCAGCCCGGACAGGGGCTCTGGAAACACCATATATTTT. Translation: CASSPDRGSGNTIYF.

The chain couples TRBV18 to TRBJ1-5; D may be TRBD1 (6 bases). V was clipped by 3 bases and J by 1 base, with 10 bases between them. This CDR3 comprises 15 residues. In germline, CDR1 is KGHSH, CDR2 LQKENI. DNA for the CDR3: TGTGCCAGCTCACCCAAGGGGGGGAGCAATCAGCCCCAGCATTTT. This sequence encodes CASSPKGGSNQPQHF.

Only one count was recorded for this clone. The rearrangement uses TRBV7-9 and TRBJ2-3; TRBD2 agrees at 8 bases. Germline CDR1 and CDR2: SEHNR and FQNEAQ (reference sequence). This CDR3 region has 16 residues. J gave up 0 bases and V 3 bases, and 5 bases lay outside the gene matches. In nucleotides, the CDR3 is TGTGCCAGCAGCTTCACGGCGGGAGGCAGCACAGATACGCAGTATTTT. Protein: CASSFTAGGSTDTQYF.

The chain has TRBV4-3 and TRBJ2-3; 8 bases fit TRBD1. V shed 4 bases, J shed 2 bases, and the junction held 11 bases outside the gene matches. Germline loops: CDR1 LGHNA, CDR2 YSLEER. The CDR3 is 17 residues long. The CDR3 DNA reads as TGCGCCAGCAGCCTAAACAGGGGGTCAGGAAACACAGATACGCAGTATTTT. This encodes CASSLNRGSGNTDTQYF.

The chain recombines TRBV2 with TRBJ2-3; TRBD2 is a possible D gene (6 bases). The CDR3 totals 16 residues. Germline V CDR1 and CDR2: SNHLY, FYNNEI. Trimming shortened V by 3 bases and J by 1 base, and 14 bases separated the two germline ends. Here the CDR3 reads CASSEDYPSRTDTQYF. DNA for the CDR3: TGTGCCAGCAGTGAGGACTATCCTAGTCGCACAGATACGCAGTATTTT.

This sequence joins TRBV11-2 and TRBJ2-5; D unresolved. The CDR3 runs 12 residues. The germline V gene encodes CDR1 SGHAT and CDR2 FQNNGV. The V end lost 10 bases, the J end lost 2 bases, and 11 bases lay between the germline ends. CDR3 nucleotides: TGTGCCAATCCACAGAAGCAAGAGACCCAGTACTTC. It translates to CANPQKQETQYF.